The 15 T cell receptor beta chains reported below all come from one sample, sequenced in a study of CD8 T cells in ankylosing spondylitis. TCRdb used MiXCR to reprocess the 5' RACE reads, holding one entry per CDR3 protein. The sample lists nearly 350,000 distinct CDR3 sequences, roughly 14% occurring once. Input material: blood, either unsorted or a sorted T cell fraction (not recorded which). The receptors here all came from a male donor with ankylosing spondylitis or in good health (not recorded which).

The chain joins TRBV3-1 to TRBJ2-4, with TRBD2 matching over 11 bases. Germline CDR1 LGHDT, CDR2 YNNKEL (reference sequence). V dropped 1 base and J dropped 7; count of bases not matched to a gene: 6. The CDR3 sequence is 16 residues long. CDR3 nucleotides: TGTGCCAGCAGCCAAGGTCTAGCGGGGGGAGAGAACATTCAGTACTTC. The encoded protein is CASSQGLAGGENIQYF.

This chain links TRBV7-9 with TRBJ2-1; maybe TRBD1 (6 bases). Germline V gene sequence: CDR1 SEHNR, CDR2 FQNEAQ (reference sequence). The CDR3 is 15 residues long. Trimming removed 1 base at V and 6 bases at J, with 13 bases between. The CDR3, as DNA: TGTGCCAGCAGCTTAGAAGGGCTAGGGGGCAATGAGCAGTTCTTC. Translation: CASSLEGLGGNEQFF.

V and J are TRBV5-1 and TRBJ2-2; 8 bases are a match to TRBD1. This CDR3 is built from 16 residues. CDR1 and CDR2 (germline): SGHRS, YFSETQ. V dropped 0 bases and J dropped 4; count of bases not matched to a gene: 5. The CDR3 nucleotides are TGCGCCAGCAGCTTGGCGGGACAGGCCGGCACCGGGGAGCTGTTTTTT. It encodes CASSLAGQAGTGELFF. Full variable domain (missing parts from reference TRBV5-1 and TRBJ2-2): KAGVTQTPRYLIKTRGQQVTLSCSPISGHRSVSWYQQTPGQGLQFLFEYFSETQRNKGNFPGRFSGRQFSNSRSEMNVSTLELGDSALYLCASSLAGQAGTGELFFGEGSRLTVL.

CDR3 nucleotide sequence: TGCGCCAGCAGCTTGGAGAGCTGGGAAAACATTCAGTACTTC. Its translation is CASSLESWENIQYF. The V and J genes are TRBV5-1 and TRBJ2-4; D gene uncertain. The ends were cut back, 0 bases at V and 5 bases at J, with 9 bases in the middle. Germline-derived CDR1 and CDR2 are SGHRS and YFSETQ. The CDR3 loop spans 14 amino acids.

This clonotype was picked up a small number of times. J is TRBJ1-6 and V is TRBV12-3 or TRBV12-4; D is unresolved. V lost 2 bases and J lost 7, with 9 bases in between. CDR3 size: 14 residues. This chain's CDR3 is CASSLRQSNSPLHF. CDR3 DNA sequence: TGTGCCAGCAGTTTAAGGCAGAGCAATTCACCCCTCCACTTT.

This chain connects TRBV20-1 to TRBJ2-5; 7 bases line up with TRBD1. J was trimmed by 2 bases and V by 0 bases; bases with no gene match: 3. Germline V CDR1 and CDR2: DFQATT, SNEGSKA (reference sequence). The CDR3 runs to 14 residues. CDR3 sequence (DNA): TGCAGTGCTAGAGACCGGACAGGACAAGAGACCCAGTACTTC. Its translation: CSARDRTGQETQYF.

The table lists this clonotype with many counts. This sequence joins TRBV29-1 and TRBJ2-1, with D hard to call. Germline V gene sequence: CDR1 SQVTM, CDR2 ANQGSEA. Trimming left V 4 bases short and J 0 bases short, with 13 bases between. The CDR3 has 15 residues. CDR3 coding DNA: TGCAGCGTTGGTCGCGCGATTAGCTCCTACAATGAGCAGTTCTTC. Translated, it gives CSVGRAISSYNEQFF.

The J gene is TRBJ2-3, the V gene TRBV29-1; 10 bases agree with TRBD1. The CDR3 length is 15 residues. Germline CDR1 and CDR2: SQVTM and ANQGSEA. The J segment lost 1 base and the V segment lost 6 bases, leaving 7 bases of the junction unmatched. The CDR3 loop reads CSVGTGAVGTDTQYF. Written as DNA, the CDR3 is TGCAGCGTGGGGACAGGGGCTGTAGGCACAGATACGCAGTATTTT.

This clonotype was seen a few times. This chain uses TRBV7-2 with TRBJ1-3, with TRBD1 as a possible D gene (6 bases). From germline, CDR1 is SGHTA and CDR2 FQGNSA. This CDR3 has 15 amino acids. Trimming took off 5 bases at V and 0 bases at J, with 11 bases between the two ends. CDR3 loop: CASSPGVSSGNTIYF. The CDR3 nucleotides are TGTGCCAGCAGCCCAGGGGTCTCCTCTGGAAACACCATATATTTT.

This clonotype turned up a few times. CDR3 nucleotides: TGCGCCAGCAGTGAGTCGGTCGGGGGAGGTCCAGATACGCAGTATTTT. Protein: CASSESVGGGPDTQYF. This chain uses TRBV10-1 with TRBJ2-3; D may be TRBD2 (6 bases). There are 16 residues in the CDR3. V dropped 0 bases and J dropped 4 bases, with 14 bases sitting between them. CDR1 is WNHNN, CDR2 SYGVQD, per germline (reference sequence).

V and J are TRBV4-1 and TRBJ2-4; 10 bases align to TRBD1. This CDR3 has 16 residues. Germline CDR1 reads MGHRA; CDR2 reads YSYEKL. Germline trimming cut 8 bases from V and 3 bases from J; bases unmatched to any gene: 10. The CDR3 protein is CASGLPGQGIKNIQYF. The CDR3 DNA is TGCGCCAGCGGACTGCCGGGACAGGGGATCAAAAACATTCAGTACTTC.

This clonotype was observed a few times. CDR3 sequence reads: CASSLSGGKDTEAFF. The DNA for the CDR3 is TGTGCCAGCAGTTTAAGTGGGGGGAAGGACACTGAAGCTTTCTTT. The chain carries TRBV7-9 and TRBJ1-1, with D possibly being TRBD1 (5 bases). The CDR3 spans 15 residues. V lost 6 bases, J lost 3 bases, and 17 bases lay in between. CDR1 is SEHNR, CDR2 FQNEAQ, per germline (reference sequence).

There are a few counts of this clonotype. The V gene is TRBV6-5, the J gene TRBJ1-4; D is unresolved. CDR3 length: 16 amino acids. Deletions cut 0 bases from V and 5 bases from J, with 13 bases between. Per germline, CDR1 MNHEY and CDR2 SVGAGI. In DNA, the CDR3 is TGTGCCAGCAGTTACTCGTGGTCAGACACAAATGAAAAACTGTTTTTT. As protein: CASSYSWSDTNEKLFF.

There are a few counts of this clonotype. The rearrangement links TRBV21-1 to TRBJ1-2. TRBV21-1 is a pseudogene segment. The CDR3 is made up of 14 amino acids. The CDR3 sequence: CASSHWREPYGYTF. CDR3 nucleotide sequence: TGTGCCAGCAGCCACTGGAGAGAACCGTATGGCTACACCTTC.

This CDR3 is CASSLSSTANYGYTF. The CDR3 nucleotides read TGTGCCAGCAGTTTATCGTCCACCGCTAACTATGGCTACACCTTC. The rearrangement joins TRBV27 to TRBJ1-2, with D uncertain. The CDR3 contains 15 residues. V gave up 0 bases and J gave up 0 bases, with 8 bases separating them. In germline, CDR1 is MNHEY, CDR2 SMNVEV (reference sequence).